This T cell receptor beta chain is from a study of CD8+ T cells in alopecia areata. At the level of the study: Treated patients were dosed with oral tofacitinib, taking 5 to 10 mg twice daily. Notes on the study in general: Sequencing of scalp tissue also captures the resident alphabeta T cells of normal skin. It was less clear whether patients shared TCRs than it was in mice, possibly because of HLA.

From germline, CDR1 is SGHTS and CDR2 YDEGEE. The CDR3 totals 17 residues. The J segment lost 1 base and the V segment lost 0 bases, leaving 3 bases of the junction unmatched. For this clone: Its target is unknown.

The authors extracted RNA and reverse transcribed it into cDNA as the sequencing template. The assay was immunoSEQ multiplex PCR, and TCRdb's table has in-frame clones only and misses some. The data hold some 170,000 clones, with 58% observed a single time. Treatment of the sample: oral pan-JAK inhibitor, 5-10 mg twice daily. The investigators collected lesional scalp punch biopsies and peripheral blood from alopecia areata patients. The chain carries TRBV5-8 and TRBJ2-5; 13 bases are a match to TRBD2. The material sequenced was CD4+ T cells sorted from blood, taken at approximately week 56, from a patient treated with tofacitinib. This receptor was identified in a human donor with alopecia areata. Here the CDR3 reads CASSLGGLAGTQETQYF. CDR3 nucleotide sequence: TGTGCCAGCAGCTTGGGGGGACTAGCGGGAACCCAAGAGACCCAGTACTTC.